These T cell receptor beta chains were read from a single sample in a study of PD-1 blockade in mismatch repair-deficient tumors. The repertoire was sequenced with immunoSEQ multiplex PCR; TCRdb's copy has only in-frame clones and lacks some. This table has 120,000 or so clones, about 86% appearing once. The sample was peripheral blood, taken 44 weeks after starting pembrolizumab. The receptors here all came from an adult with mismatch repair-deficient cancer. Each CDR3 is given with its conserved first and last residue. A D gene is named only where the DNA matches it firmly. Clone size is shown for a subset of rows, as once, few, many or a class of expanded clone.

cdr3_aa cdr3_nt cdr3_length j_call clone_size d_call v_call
CASTKRARGSLETQYF TGTGCCAGCACCAAAAGGGCTAGGGGATCCCTGGAGACCCAGTACTTC 16 TRBJ2-5 NA NA TRBV7-2
CASTGTGGSINQPQHF TGTGCCAGCACCGGGACAGGGGGTTCTATCAATCAGCCCCAGCATTTT 16 TRBJ1-5 NA TRBD1 TRBV2
CASSRDRPYEQYF TGTGCCAGCAGCCGGGACAGACCCTACGAGCAGTACTTC 13 TRBJ2-7 NA TRBD1 TRBV6-1
CASSPSFWEQYF TGTGCCAGCAGCCCCTCATTCTGGGAGCAGTACTTC 12 TRBJ2-7 NA NA TRBV7-8
CSARRNTEAFF TGCAGTGCTAGAAGGAACACTGAAGCTTTCTTT 11 TRBJ1-1 once NA TRBV20-1
CAWTGISLDTQYF TGTGCCTGGACAGGGATTTCGTTAGATACGCAGTATTTT 13 TRBJ2-3 NA NA TRBV30
CASSIWTGENTEAFF TGCGCCAGCAGCATATGGACAGGGGAGAACACTGAAGCTTTCTTT 15 TRBJ1-1 once TRBD1 TRBV5-1
CAIRGDGGINQPQHF TGTGCCATCAGAGGAGACGGGGGTATCAATCAGCCCCAGCATTTT 15 TRBJ1-5 NA NA TRBV10-3
CASSYSGRATRETQYF TGTGCCAGCAGCTATAGCGGGAGGGCGACTCGAGAGACCCAGTACTTC 16 TRBJ2-5 NA TRBD2 TRBV5-8
CASSLPTGPNYGYTF TGTGCCAGCAGCTTACCGACAGGGCCCAACTATGGCTACACCTTC 15 TRBJ1-2 NA TRBD1 TRBV7-9
CASRGTSRPTDTQYF TGCGCCAGCAGGGGGACTAGCCGACCCACAGATACGCAGTATTTT 15 TRBJ2-3 NA TRBD2 TRBV10-2
CASSLGYGEQFF TGTGCCAGCAGCTTAGGGTATGGTGAGCAGTTCTTC 12 TRBJ2-1 NA NA TRBV7-9
CASSLDRGGETQYF TGCGCCAGCAGCTTAGACAGGGGTGGGGAGACCCAGTACTTC 14 TRBJ2-5 once TRBD1 TRBV5-1
CASSWDRGYEQYF TGTGCCAGCAGCTGGGACAGGGGATACGAGCAGTACTTC 13 TRBJ2-7 few TRBD1 TRBV27
CASSVRENTEAFF TGTGCCAGCAGTGTCAGGGAGAACACTGAAGCTTTCTTT 13 TRBJ1-1 once NA TRBV6-4
CASSFRAGELFF TGTGCCAGCAGCTTTAGGGCCGGGGAGCTGTTTTTT 12 TRBJ2-2 NA NA TRBV5-5
CASKGGYNEQFF TGTGCCAGTAAGGGGGGATACAATGAGCAGTTCTTC 12 TRBJ2-1 NA NA TRBV5-4
CASSPLGLDYNEQFF TGTGCCAGCAGCCCTCTGGGACTGGATTACAATGAGCAGTTCTTC 15 TRBJ2-1 NA NA TRBV7-9
CASSYQATTGLNEQFF TGTGCCAGCAGTTACCAAGCCACGACAGGGCTCAATGAGCAGTTCTTC 16 TRBJ2-1 once TRBD1 TRBV6-5
CASSLQVGGPSYNEQFF TGTGCCAGCAGCTTGCAGGTGGGAGGGCCTTCCTACAATGAGCAGTTCTTC 17 TRBJ2-1 NA TRBD2 TRBV5-6
CASSSYDRGPYTGELFF TGTGCCAGCAGCTCATATGACAGGGGGCCTTACACCGGGGAGCTGTTTTTT 17 TRBJ2-2 once TRBD1 TRBV7-6
CASSSPLGSGNTIYF TGTGCCAGCAGCTCCCCCTTGGGGTCTGGAAACACCATATATTTT 15 TRBJ1-3 once NA TRBV7-9
CASSPGQALTDTQYF TGCGCCAGCAGTCCGGGACAGGCCTTAACAGATACGCAGTATTTT 15 TRBJ2-3 NA TRBD1 TRBV5-1
CASSVSGRATDTQYF TGTGCCAGCAGTGTTAGCGGGAGGGCCACAGATACGCAGTATTTT 15 TRBJ2-3 NA TRBD2 TRBV6-1
CASSYLGRADTIYF TGTGCCAGCAGTTACCTCGGGAGGGCGGACACCATATATTTT 14 TRBJ1-3 NA NA TRBV6-6
CASSERMAQSTDTQYF TGTGCCAGCAGTGAAAGAATGGCGCAAAGCACAGATACGCAGTATTTT 16 TRBJ2-3 NA NA TRBV25-1
CASRPGLASTDTQYF TGTGCCAGCAGGCCGGGACTAGCGAGCACAGATACGCAGTATTTT 15 TRBJ2-3 NA TRBD2 TRBV2
CASREGTSGIYEQYF TGTGCCAGCAGGGAGGGAACTAGCGGGATTTACGAGCAGTACTTC 15 TRBJ2-7 NA TRBD2 TRBV2
CAISESRGRGVREQYF TGTGCCATCAGTGAGTCTAGGGGGAGGGGGGTTCGGGAGCAGTACTTC 16 TRBJ2-7 NA NA TRBV10-3
CAWSVQGAESGELFF TGTGCCTGGAGTGTACAGGGGGCGGAATCTGGGGAGCTGTTTTTT 15 TRBJ2-2 NA TRBD1 TRBV30
CASSLGPQETQYF TGTGCCAGCAGCTTGGGACCACAAGAGACCCAGTACTTC 13 TRBJ2-5 NA NA TRBV13
CASSRGGDNYGYTF TGTGCCAGCAGCCGAGGGGGCGATAACTATGGCTACACCTTC 14 TRBJ1-2 NA TRBD1 TRBV7-9
CASSAGTHYEQYF TGTGCCAGTAGTGCCGGTACCCACTACGAGCAGTACTTC 13 TRBJ2-7 NA NA TRBV19
CASSFQDRGYNEQFF TGTGCCAGCAGCTTCCAGGACAGGGGATACAATGAGCAGTTCTTC 15 TRBJ2-1 NA NA TRBV21-1
CSVLAGGDTQYF TGCAGCGTTCTAGCGGGAGGAGATACGCAGTATTTT 12 TRBJ2-3 NA TRBD2 TRBV29-1
CASNYGQGEQYF TGTGCCAGCAATTACGGACAGGGGGAACAGTACTTC 12 TRBJ2-7 NA TRBD1 TRBV6-5
CSVESAWGFTDTQYF TGCAGCGTTGAGTCCGCGTGGGGGTTTACAGATACGCAGTATTTT 15 TRBJ2-3 NA NA TRBV29-1
CASSEGPDTQYF TGCGCCAGCAGCGAGGGACCGGATACGCAGTATTTT 12 TRBJ2-3 NA NA TRBV10-1
CASSPPAQGPFTGELFF TGTGCCAGCAGCCCCCCCGCACAGGGGCCTTTTACCGGGGAGCTGTTTTTT 17 TRBJ2-2 NA TRBD1 TRBV5-4
CASSIEPGYEQYF TGTGCCAGTAGTATAGAACCAGGGTACGAGCAGTACTTC 13 TRBJ2-7 few NA TRBV19
CASSLFGYEQYF TGTGCCAGCAGTTTGTTTGGGTACGAGCAGTACTTC 12 TRBJ2-7 NA NA TRBV28